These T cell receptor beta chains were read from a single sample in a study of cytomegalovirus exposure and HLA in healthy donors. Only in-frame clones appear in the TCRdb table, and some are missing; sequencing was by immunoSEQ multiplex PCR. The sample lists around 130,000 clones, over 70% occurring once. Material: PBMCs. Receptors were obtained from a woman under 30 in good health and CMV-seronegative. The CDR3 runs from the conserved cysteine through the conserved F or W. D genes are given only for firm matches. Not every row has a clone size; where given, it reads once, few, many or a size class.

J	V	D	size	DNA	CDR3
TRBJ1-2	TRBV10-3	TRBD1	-	TGTGCCATCAGTGAGTATGCGCCCGGACAGGACTATGGCTACACCTTC	CAISEYAPGQDYGYTF
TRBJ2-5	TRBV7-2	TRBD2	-	TGTGCCAGCAGCCCTACTAGCGGGAGTGAGACCCAGTACTTC	CASSPTSGSETQYF
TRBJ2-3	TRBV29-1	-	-	TGCAGCGTTGATAAGGGTACGGGAGCAAATACGCAGTATTTT	CSVDKGTGANTQYF
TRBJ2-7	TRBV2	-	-	TGTGCCAGCAATGGGCTAAACTCCTACGAGCAGTACTTC	CASNGLNSYEQYF
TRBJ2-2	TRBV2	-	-	TGTGCCAGCAGCGACCAAGGCAGGGTGGCCGGGGAGCTGTTTTTT	CASSDQGRVAGELFF
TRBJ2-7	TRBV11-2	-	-	TGTGCCAGCAGCTTAGAGGGAGGTTCCTACGAGCAGTACTTC	CASSLEGGSYEQYF
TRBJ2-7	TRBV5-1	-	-	TGCGCCAGCACGGCGGTACCAGAAACCTCCTACGAGCAGTACTTC	CASTAVPETSYEQYF
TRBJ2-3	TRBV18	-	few	TGTGCCAGCTCAACGACGGGAGTCGGAGATACGCAGTATTTT	CASSTTGVGDTQYF
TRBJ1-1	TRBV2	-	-	TGTGCCAGCACCACCCAGTTGCCCATGTGGAACACTGAAGCTTTCTTT	CASTTQLPMWNTEAFF
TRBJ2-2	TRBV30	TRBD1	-	TGTGCCTGGAAAACTACAGGGGCAGGCGGGGAGCTGTTTTTT	CAWKTTGAGGELFF
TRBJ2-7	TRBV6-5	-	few	TGTGCCAGCAGTCTAACCGGGGTGGACGAGCAGTACTTC	CASSLTGVDEQYF
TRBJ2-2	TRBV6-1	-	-	TGTGCCAGCAGTGGCCCGAACCTCGGGACCGGGGAGCTGTTTTTT	CASSGPNLGTGELFF
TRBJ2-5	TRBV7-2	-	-	TGTGCCAGCAGCTTAGCCGGGACATCCCAAGAGACCCAGTACTTC	CASSLAGTSQETQYF
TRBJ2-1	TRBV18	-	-	TGTGCCAGCTCACCCCGAGGGAGAGACAATGAGCAGTTCTTC	CASSPRGRDNEQFF
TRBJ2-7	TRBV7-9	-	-	TGTGCCAGCAGCTTAGCCCCGGGAGCAGCTCACGAGCAGTACTTC	CASSLAPGAAHEQYF